This T cell receptor (beta chain) was documented in a study of cytomegalovirus exposure and HLA in healthy donors. A word on this clone: Its antigen is currently unknown.

Repertoires were generated with immunoSEQ multiplex PCR, while TCRdb's copy carries only in-frame clones and drops some. This table holds 55,000 to 75,000 clones, approximately 93% found once. Study findings and constraints: The authors confirmed in vitro that a few CMV-associated chains were specific for CMV antigens.

This CDR3 region has 15 residues. V was shortened by 8 bases and J by 6 bases, with 20 bases between the two germline ends. The germline gives CDR1 MDHEN, CDR2 SYDVKM. The TCR was taken from a man younger than 35 in good health and CMV-seropositive. The sample was PBMCs. The rearrangement links TRBV28 to TRBJ1-5, with a weak D call TRBD1 (6 bases). The CDR3 DNA sequence: TGTGCCAGCGGGACCCTCCGGGACATTGGTCAGCCCCAGCATTTT. Translated, it gives CASGTLRDIGQPQHF.